This T cell receptor beta chain was identified in a study of Graves' ophthalmopathy and Graves' hyperthyroidism. Study-level points and caveats: Ophthalmopathy progression was predicted by the model at 70.59% sensitivity and roughly 72% specificity.

This clonotype was found a few times. The antigen remains undetermined. The limits of the CDR3 on the DNA are not certain, so only TCRdb's listed CDR3 is given. The CDR3 numbers 18 amino acids, ends counted. CDR1 and CDR2 (germline): SGHAT, FQDESV (reference sequence). Amplified TCR beta CDR3 regions were obtained using RNA transcripts as template. First-round RT-PCR used HTBI primers; second-round multiplex PCR followed. TCRdb analysed the multiplex PCR reads with MiXCR anew, one entry per CDR3 protein. Seen here are some 350,000 distinct CDR3 sequences, 15% to 20% observed once, and the top ten hold roughly 2.3%.

Sequencing was carried out using peripheral blood. The sequence was obtained from an adult woman with stable Graves' hyperthyroidism. The chain has TRBV11-1 and TRBJ2-5; the table calls TRBD2, which could not be checked here. The chain's CDR3 is CASSFYICSARGTETQYF.